This is a list of T cell receptor beta chains from one sample in a study of blood T cell repertoires in COVID-19. Using immunoSEQ multiplex PCR, the repertoire was profiled, and TCRdb retains in-frame clones only, with some absent. The table records roughly 670,000 clones, about nine tenths of them present only once. The material sequenced was peripheral blood. These receptors were obtained from a woman under 30 with acute or convalescent COVID-19. Both conserved end residues are part of each CDR3. The D gene is left open where the match is weak. Clone size is not always given. Where it is, it says once, few, many or a class for expanded clones.

TRBV5-6,NA,TRBJ1-2,NA,TGTGCCAGCAGCTTGGCCCTGGAGAACTATGGCTACACCTTC,CASSLALENYGYTF
TRBV5-1,NA,TRBJ2-3,TRBD1,TGCGCCAGCAGCTCCACAGGGGTAGGCACAGATACGCAGTATTTT,CASSSTGVGTDTQYF
TRBV6-5,NA,TRBJ1-2,TRBD1,TGTGCCAGCAGTTACCGTCCCCCAGGGGGAGGAGGTGGCTACACCTTC,CASSYRPPGGGGGYTF
TRBV24-1,NA,TRBJ1-2,TRBD1,TGTGCCACCAGTGATTGGACAGGGAATGGCTACACCTTC,CATSDWTGNGYTF
TRBV14,NA,TRBJ1-2,NA,TGTGCCAGCAGCCAAATCTCCGGTTATGGCTACACCTTC,CASSQISGYGYTF
TRBV2,once,TRBJ1-6,NA,TGTGCCAGCCAGGGAATTAATTCACCCCTCCACTTT,CASQGINSPLHF
TRBV3-1/TRBV3-2,NA,TRBJ1-6,NA,TGTGCCAGCAGCCCCGACGACAGAACACCCCTCCACTTT,CASSPDDRTPLHF
TRBV30,NA,TRBJ1-4,NA,TGTGCCTGGAGTGTACCCGGGGGGGCCCGCTTAAATGAAAAACTGTTTTTT,CAWSVPGGARLNEKLFF
TRBV3-1/TRBV3-2,NA,TRBJ2-5,NA,TGTGCCAGCAGCCAAGATCACAGGGAAGAGACCCAGTACTTC,CASSQDHREETQYF
TRBV7-9,NA,TRBJ2-2,NA,TGTGCCAGCAGTTCCTTCGACACCACCGGGGAGCTGTTTTTT,CASSSFDTTGELFF
TRBV5-1,once,TRBJ2-7,TRBD1,TGCGCCAGCAGCTCTCGGACAGGGAATTCCCTAATTGACTACGAGCAGTACTTC,CASSSRTGNSLIDYEQYF
TRBV18,NA,TRBJ1-6,NA,TGTGCCAGCTCACCGCAAGCCGGGGAAGGTTCACCCCTCCACTTT,CASSPQAGEGSPLHF
TRBV10-3,NA,TRBJ2-1,NA,TGTGCCATCAGTGAGTTTAGGGGTTTCATTTACAATGAGCAGTTCTTC,CAISEFRGFIYNEQFF
TRBV25-1,NA,TRBJ2-5,NA,TGTGCCAGCAGTGGAGTGACCCAGTACTTC,CASSGVTQYF
TRBV28,once,TRBJ2-4,NA,TGTGCCAGCATGCGGGGTCCGAACATTCAGTACTTC,CASMRGPNIQYF
TRBV10-2,NA,TRBJ1-1,NA,TGCGCCAGCACCCTCGCCGGGGATCTCTTGACTGGTGCTTTCTTT,CASTLAGDLLTGAFF
TRBV7-9,once,TRBJ2-3,NA,TGTGCCAGCAACGGGGGGCTCCCTCGGGATACGCAGTATTTT,CASNGGLPRDTQYF
TRBV5-6,NA,TRBJ2-6,NA,TGTGCCAGCAGCTTGGCAGGCTACTCTGGGGCCAACGTCCTGACTTTC,CASSLAGYSGANVLTF
TRBV4-3,NA,TRBJ2-1,TRBD1,TGCGCCAGCAGCCCCGCCCGCGGGACAGGGGCCTTAAATGAGCAGTTCTTC,CASSPARGTGALNEQFF
TRBV11-2,NA,TRBJ1-5,NA,TGTGCCAGCAGCTTAGATTACAGGGCTAGGAATCAGCCCCAGCATTTT,CASSLDYRARNQPQHF
TRBV4-1,NA,TRBJ1-4,NA,TGCGCCAGCAGCCAAGAAGGAGGGCCCGGGAATGAAAAACTGTTTTTT,CASSQEGGPGNEKLFF
TRBV5-1,NA,TRBJ2-1,TRBD2,TGCGCCAGCAGCTGGGGACTAGCGGGGTTCAATGAGCAGTTCTTC,CASSWGLAGFNEQFF
TRBV3-1/TRBV3-2,NA,TRBJ1-1,NA,TGTGCCAGCAGCCAAAGGGGCAGCATGAACACTGAAGCTTTCTTT,CASSQRGSMNTEAFF
TRBV5-1,NA,TRBJ1-5,TRBD1,TGCGCCAGCAGCTGGACAGGGGCTGGCAATCAGCCCCAGCATTTT,CASSWTGAGNQPQHF
TRBV28,NA,TRBJ2-3,TRBD2,TGTGCCAGCGGGTTAGCGGGGGGGTCCACAGATACGCAGTATTTT,CASGLAGGSTDTQYF
TRBV6-5,NA,TRBJ2-5,TRBD2,TGTGCCAGCAGCACCACGGGGGGGACTGGGGAGACCCAGTACTTC,CASSTTGGTGETQYF
TRBV3-1/TRBV3-2,NA,TRBJ1-2,TRBD1,TGTGCCAGCAGCCCCTACGACAGGGAGAACTATGGCTACACCTTC,CASSPYDRENYGYTF